This T cell receptor (beta chain) was recovered during a study of T cell responses to AZD1222 COVID-19 vaccine (dated by TCRdb to about 2021). With respect to the entire study: A total of 233 trial participants underwent TCR sequencing, of whom some 210 received two doses of AZD1222 and about 25 received two doses of the MenACWY control vaccine. Trial participants were enrolled by age into subgroups of 18-55, 56-69 and 70-plus years, and 148, 28 and 57 TCR-sequenced participants, respectively, were included in these subgroups. The paper as a whole reports these results and caveats: Conclusions about previously exposed vaccinees are limited, since just 5 to 7 AZD1222 recipients were seropositive for SARS-CoV-2 at baseline. After two AZD1222 doses, spike-specific TCR breadth and depth were significantly higher than at day 0 and than in MenACWY recipients. The 56-69-year group was small, and its depth increase did not reach significance, likely because of low power. Nearly half of unique spike-specific TCRs reportedly recognized epitopes outside regions mutated in the B.1.351 and B.1.1.7 variants. Because no day 14 peak-response samples were available, repertoires were characterized only after the peak T cell response. The whole spike protein was spanned by vaccine-associated CD4 TCRs, and dominant responses were seen in regions 160-218 and 743-854. Most participants were white British and females outnumbered males, and the authors suggested that clonal diversity may have been underestimated.

The CDR3 regions of human TCRbeta chains were subjected to immunosequencing. Processing in the source paper ran as follows. Repertoire TCRs were checked for matches against a reference library of SARS-CoV-2-specific TCRs that had been generated using the MIRA antigen-specificity platform. Breadth was defined as the fraction of unique TCRs that were SARS-CoV-2-associated, and depth was defined as the fraction of total T cells that were SARS-CoV-2-associated. Using the MIRA data, each spike-specific TCR was mapped to the spike region that the TCR reacts to and placed in a CD4 or CD8 class. Log10-transformed breadth and depth values were compared by one-way ANOVA with Sidak's multiple comparisons tests. TCRdb's version of the immuneACCESS table is confined to in-frame rearrangements and falls short of the full clone set. An unresolved V gene accounts for under half of the shortfall where checked; the remainder is of unknown origin. Clone size and V and J calls were adopted from that table, with D and trimming inferred from the DNA. A total of about 49,000 clones appear in this sample, under 85% of them only once. 20% to 25% of the sample is taken by the ten largest.

Relative to germline, V is missing 6 bases and J is missing 0 bases, with 1 base of the junction outside any gene match. The germline V gene encodes CDR1 KGHSH and CDR2 LQKENI. The CDR3 goes from the cysteine to the phenylalanine over 14 residues. Just the 42-base CDR3 DNA is kept, in frame starting at base 1. On this clone itself: There is no known antigen for this receptor. No qualities accompany the bases; no much larger clone lies one base away.

The time point label of this sample denotes: baseline before first vaccination. Per the publication, the treatment or condition label means: meningococcal conjugate vaccine given as trial control. Vaccinee samples came from UK trials COV001 and COV002, including a single-blind randomized controlled phase 2/3 trial of AZD1222 (ChAdOx1 nCoV-19) in healthy adults. For TCRbeta chain sequencing, PBMC samples were collected from trial participants at day 0 and at day 28 after the second dose. The clonotype originates from an adult in good health. The rearrangement combines TRBV18 with TRBJ1-1, with 10 bases matching TRBD1. The material was peripheral blood, obtained on day 0 of MenACWY control vaccination. The nucleotide sequence reads TGTGCCAGCTCCGACAGGGGGCTGAACACTGAAGCTTTCTTT. It encodes CASSDRGLNTEAFF. With all but the CDR3 taken from the reference TRBV18 and TRBJ1-1 genes, the full variable domain is: NAGVMQNPRHLVRRRGQEARLRCSPMKGHSHVYWYRQLPEEGLKFMVYLQKENIIDESGMPKERFSAEFPKEGPSILRIQQVVRGDSAAYFCASSDRGLNTEAFFGQGTRLTVV.